This T cell receptor beta chain is drawn from a study of T cell clonality in common variable immunodeficiency. Findings and limits, study-wide: Reportedly, TCR beta sequences from common variable immunodeficiency showed fewer deletions and N-nucleotide insertions.

CVID and control samples used equivalent genomic DNA input. Measured with immunoSEQ multiplex PCR; TCRdb has only the in-frame clones, and not every one. Singletons are absent from the sample, which has approximately 26,000 clones. The CDR3 runs 14 residues. The germline gives CDR1 GTSNPN, CDR2 SVGIG (reference sequence). V gave up 1 base and J gave up 5 bases; unmatched junction bases: 7. Turning to this clone: Its specificity is unknown. The DNA ends 3 residues before the CDR3 does, and the rest of the CDR3 is filled in from the germline J gene.

CVID meant reduced serum IgG, IgA and/or IgM plus specific antibody deficiency. Both groups were predominantly of Caucasian heritage. The sequence derives from a human donor with common variable immunodeficiency. The sequenced sample was peripheral blood mononuclear cells. The chain recombines TRBV30 with TRBJ2-5, with 7 bases identical to TRBD2. CDR3 DNA, as far as it was read: TGTGCCTGGAGTGGGACTAGGCTCATCGAGACC. As protein: CAWSGTRLIET. From start to end, the CDR3 is CAWSGTRLIETQYF.